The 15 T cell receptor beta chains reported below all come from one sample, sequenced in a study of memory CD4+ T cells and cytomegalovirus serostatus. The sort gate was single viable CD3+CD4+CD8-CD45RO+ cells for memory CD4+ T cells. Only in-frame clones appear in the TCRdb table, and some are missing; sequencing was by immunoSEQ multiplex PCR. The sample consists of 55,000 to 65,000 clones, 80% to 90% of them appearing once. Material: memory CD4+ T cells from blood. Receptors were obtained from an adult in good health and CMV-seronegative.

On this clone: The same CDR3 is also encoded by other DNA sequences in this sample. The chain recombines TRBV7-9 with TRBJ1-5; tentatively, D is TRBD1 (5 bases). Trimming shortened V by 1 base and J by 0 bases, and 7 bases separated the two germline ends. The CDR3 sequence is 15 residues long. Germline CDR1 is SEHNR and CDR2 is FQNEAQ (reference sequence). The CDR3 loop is CASSLGGYSNQPQHF. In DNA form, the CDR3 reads TGTGCCAGCAGCTTAGGGGGGTATAGCAATCAGCCCCAGCATTTT.

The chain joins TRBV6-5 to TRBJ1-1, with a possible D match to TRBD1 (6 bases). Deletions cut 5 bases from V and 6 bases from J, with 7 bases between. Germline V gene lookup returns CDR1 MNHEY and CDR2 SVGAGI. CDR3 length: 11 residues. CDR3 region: CASSQGSEAFF. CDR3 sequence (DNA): TGTGCCAGCAGTCAGGGGTCTGAAGCTTTCTTT.

The CDR3 protein is CASSFTGGRGYTF. The CDR3 bases are TGTGCCAGCAGCTTCACAGGGGGCCGCGGCTACACCTTC. J is TRBJ1-2 and V is TRBV5-4; the match to TRBD1 covers 9 bases. Germline V gives CDR1 SGHNT, CDR2 YYREEE (reference sequence). V lost 2 bases and J lost 8; bases outside the gene matches: 4. The CDR3 is 13 amino acids.

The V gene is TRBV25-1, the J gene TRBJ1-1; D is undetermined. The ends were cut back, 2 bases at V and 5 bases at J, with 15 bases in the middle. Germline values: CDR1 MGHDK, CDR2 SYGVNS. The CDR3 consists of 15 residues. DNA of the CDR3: TGTGCCAGCAGTGAAACCACTTCTTTGGGGACTGAAGCTTTCTTT. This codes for CASSETTSLGTEAFF.

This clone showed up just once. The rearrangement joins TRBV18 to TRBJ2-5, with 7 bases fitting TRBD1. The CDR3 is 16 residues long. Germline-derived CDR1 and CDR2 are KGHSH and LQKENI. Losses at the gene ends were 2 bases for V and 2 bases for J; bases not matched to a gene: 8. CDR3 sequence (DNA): TGTGCCAGCTCACCATACAACAGGGGTATTCAAGAGACCCAGTACTTC. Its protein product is CASSPYNRGIQETQYF.

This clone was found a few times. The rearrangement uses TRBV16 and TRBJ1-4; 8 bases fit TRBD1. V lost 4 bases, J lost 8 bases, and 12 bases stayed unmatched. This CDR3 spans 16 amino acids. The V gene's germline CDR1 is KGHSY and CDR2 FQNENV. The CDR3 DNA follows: TGTGCCAGCAGCCGTGGACAGGGCATTCTACAGGAAAAACTGTTTTTT. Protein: CASSRGQGILQEKLFF.

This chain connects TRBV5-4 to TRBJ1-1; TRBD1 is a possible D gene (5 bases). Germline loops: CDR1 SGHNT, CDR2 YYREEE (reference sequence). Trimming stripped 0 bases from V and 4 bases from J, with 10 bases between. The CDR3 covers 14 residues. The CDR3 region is CASSLGEGSTEAFF. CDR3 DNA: TGTGCCAGCAGCTTGGGGGAGGGGAGCACTGAAGCTTTCTTT.

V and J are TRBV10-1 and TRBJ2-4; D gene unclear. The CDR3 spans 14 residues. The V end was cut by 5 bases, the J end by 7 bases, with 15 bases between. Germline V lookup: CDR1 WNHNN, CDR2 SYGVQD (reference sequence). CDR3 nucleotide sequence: TGCGCCAGCAGTCCCTCAGTTGGATCCAACATTCAGTACTTC. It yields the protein CASSPSVGSNIQYF.

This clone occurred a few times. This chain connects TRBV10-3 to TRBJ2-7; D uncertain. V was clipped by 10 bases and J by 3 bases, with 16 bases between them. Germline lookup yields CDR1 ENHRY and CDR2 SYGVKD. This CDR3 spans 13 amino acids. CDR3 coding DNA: TGTGCCACCAGAGGTGATAGTCTCTACGAGCAGTACTTC. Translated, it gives CATRGDSLYEQYF.

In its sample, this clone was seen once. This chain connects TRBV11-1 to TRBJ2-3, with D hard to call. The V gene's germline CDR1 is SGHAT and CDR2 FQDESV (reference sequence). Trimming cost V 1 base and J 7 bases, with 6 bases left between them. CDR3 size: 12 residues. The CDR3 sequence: CASSLGRNTQYF. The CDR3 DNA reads TGTGCCAGCAGCTTAGGACGAAATACGCAGTATTTT.

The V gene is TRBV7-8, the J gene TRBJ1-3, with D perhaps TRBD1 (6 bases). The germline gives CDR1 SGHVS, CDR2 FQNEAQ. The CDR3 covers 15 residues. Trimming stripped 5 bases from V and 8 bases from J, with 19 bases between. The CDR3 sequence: CASSKETGLSDTIYF. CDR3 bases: TGTGCCAGCAGCAAAGAGACAGGCCTCTCGGACACCATATATTTT.

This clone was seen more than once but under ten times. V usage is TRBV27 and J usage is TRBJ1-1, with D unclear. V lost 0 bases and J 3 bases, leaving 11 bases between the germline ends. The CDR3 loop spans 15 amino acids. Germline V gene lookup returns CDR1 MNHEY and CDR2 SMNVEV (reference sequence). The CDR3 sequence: CASSLSDGSYTEAFF. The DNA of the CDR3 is TGTGCCAGCAGTTTATCGGACGGAAGTTACACTGAAGCTTTCTTT.

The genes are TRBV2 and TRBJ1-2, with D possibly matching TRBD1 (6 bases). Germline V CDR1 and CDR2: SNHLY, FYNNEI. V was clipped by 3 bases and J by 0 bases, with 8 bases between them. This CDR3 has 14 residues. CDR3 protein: CASSDQGSNYGYTF. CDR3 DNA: TGTGCCAGCAGTGACCAGGGGTCTAACTATGGCTACACCTTC.

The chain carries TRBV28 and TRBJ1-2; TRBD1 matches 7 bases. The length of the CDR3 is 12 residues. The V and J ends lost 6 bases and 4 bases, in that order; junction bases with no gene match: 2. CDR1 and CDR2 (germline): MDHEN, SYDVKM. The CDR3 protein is CASSGTVYGYTF. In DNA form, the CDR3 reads TGTGCCAGCAGCGGGACAGTCTATGGCTACACCTTC.

CDR3 nucleotide sequence: TGTGCCAGCAGCTTTGGGGGGAACACTGAAGCTTTCTTT. Protein product: CASSFGGNTEAFF. V and J are TRBV7-3 and TRBJ1-1, with a possible D match to TRBD1 (5 bases). The CDR3 runs 13 residues. Germline V gene sequence: CDR1 SGHTA, CDR2 FQGTGA. V lost 3 bases and J 1 base, leaving 6 bases between the germline ends.